This record concerns one T cell receptor beta chain sequence. Only a few counts were recorded for this clonotype. This receptor's antigen is unknown. Base qualities are not recorded, but no much larger clone differs from it by a single base. The sample's treatment or condition label, decoded: allogeneic hematopoietic cell transplantation with graft depleted of TCRalphabeta T cells and CD19 B cells. The transplant recipients were children given TCRalphabeta/CD19-depleted allogeneic hematopoietic cell grafts. V is cut by 5 bases and J by 3 bases, and the space between the germline ends is 16 bases. The germline V gene encodes CDR1 MDHEN and CDR2 SYDVKM. The CDR3 runs 15 residues from the cysteine to the phenylalanine. Only CDR3 DNA remains: 45 bases, in frame from the first base. The library was made by PCR. TCRdb lists the instrument as Illumina HiSeq 2500. To normalize quantification of the TCRbeta repertoire, the TCR libraries were built with molecular barcoding that relied on unique molecular identifiers. TCRdb reprocessing: public reads trimmed at Q25 with fastp, clones called with MiXCR, in-frame beta chains kept. Rows merge per CDR3 protein into single entries with the most common DNA and genes. Across this sample there are 500,000 to 750,000 distinct CDR3 sequences, with over 10% seen only once. The top ten constitute 2% to 2.5% of the sample.

This sample was included in a study of T-cell reconstitution after alpha-beta-depleted transplantation in children (TCRdb year 2016). Broadly, across the study: Using TCR repertoire profiling, the study followed T-cell immune reconstitution in a quantitative way in children after TCRalphabeta/CD19-depleted allogeneic hematopoietic cell transplantation.

Study-level results and caveats: Over the following months the frequencies of hyperexpanded clones went down, and after one year T-cell counts and TCRbeta diversity were mostly credited to newly produced T cells. About two months after transplant, the apparently early recovery of alphabetaT-cell counts reportedly depended on just several hundred clones that had expanded rapidly and came from non-depleted graft cells. In some patients, high TCRbeta diversity at day 60 was attributed to recipient T cells and intrathymic progenitors that had survived conditioning.

Sequenced here: PBMCs, mostly from graft donor cells, sampled 360 days after TCRalphabeta/CD19-depleted stem cell transplant. The V gene is TRBV28 and the J gene is TRBJ2-5; the D gene is possibly TRBD2, with 5 bases matching. This sequence originates from a male patient under 18 who had a stem cell transplant for acute myeloid leukemia, so the T cells may come from the graft donor. The CDR3 corresponds to CASSILGLGKETQYF. The base sequence is TGTGCCAGCAGTATACTAGGACTGGGAAAAGAGACCCAGTACTTC.